Each of the 29 T cell receptor beta chains below was sequenced from the same sample in a study of cytomegalovirus exposure and HLA in healthy donors. The PCR had 60 Vbeta and 13 Jbeta primers. Assay used: immunoSEQ multiplex PCR; TCRdb lists only in-frame clones, some missing. The repertoire has more than 110,000 clones, around 80% of them found once; the top ten carry nearly 7%. Sequencing was performed on PBMCs. The receptors were gathered from a man between 35 and 55 years old in good health and CMV-seropositive.

This clone was recorded only once. The J gene is TRBJ2-6, the V gene TRBV7-3; no firm D call. Germline CDR1 reads SGHTA; CDR2 reads FQGTGA. The CDR3 is made up of 16 amino acids. V gave up 5 bases and J gave up 1 base, with 12 bases separating them. The DNA for the CDR3 is TGTGCCAGCAGCCTGGGCCTACCGTCTGGGGCCAACGTCCTGACTTTC. As protein: CASSLGLPSGANVLTF. The full variable domain, with the rest looked up from reference TRBV7-3 and TRBJ2-6, is GAGVSQTPSNKVTEKGKYVELRCDPISGHTALYWYRQSLGQGPEFLIYFQGTGAADDSGLPNDRFFAVRPEGSVSTLKIQRTERGDSAVYLCASSLGLPSGANVLTFGAGSRLTVL.

V and J are TRBV9 and TRBJ1-4; D call uncertain. The CDR3 spans 16 residues. Germline CDR1 and CDR2: SGDLS and YYNGEE. Trimming removed 2 bases from V and 3 bases from J, with 14 bases in between. The CDR3 here is CASSVSLRASNEKLFF. CDR3 nucleotides: TGTGCCAGCAGCGTCTCCTTACGAGCCTCTAATGAAAAACTGTTTTTT. Variable domain in full (rest from reference TRBV9 and TRBJ1-4): DSGVTQTPKHLITATGQRVTLRCSPRSGDLSVYWYQQSLDQGLQFLIQYYNGEERAKGNILERFSAQQFPDLHSELNLSSLELGDSALYFCASSVSLRASNEKLFFGSGTQLSVL.

The genes are TRBV6-5 and TRBJ1-3; the match to TRBD1 covers 7 bases. The CDR3 spans 15 residues. After removal of 6 bases from V and 0 bases from J, the junction contained 5 bases not matched to a gene. Germline V gives CDR1 MNHEY, CDR2 SVGAGI. CDR3 DNA sequence: TGTGCCAGCAGCCTGACAGGGATCTCTGGAAACACCATATATTTT. Its protein product is CASSLTGISGNTIYF.

In nucleotides, the CDR3 is TGTGCCAGTAGTATAGATCGGGGGGATCCGTTCTTC. This codes for CASSIDRGDPFF. V is TRBV19 and J is TRBJ2-1; 7 positions match TRBD2. The CDR3 runs 12 residues. Germline V gives CDR1 LNHDA, CDR2 SQIVND (reference sequence). V trimming: 0 bases; J trimming: 15 bases; junction bases outside the gene matches: 5.

The rearrangement joins TRBV7-6 to TRBJ1-1; the D is unclear. Per the germline V gene, CDR1 is SGHVS and CDR2 is FNYEAQ. Trimming removed 0 bases at V and 4 bases at J, with 12 bases between. The CDR3 length is 15 residues. CDR3 sequence: CASSLAQAWATEAFF. CDR3 nucleotides: TGTGCCAGCAGCTTAGCGCAGGCGTGGGCCACTGAAGCTTTCTTT. The complete variable domain, with remaining parts taken from reference TRBV7-6 and TRBJ1-1, reads GAGVSQSPRYKVTKRGQDVALRCDPISGHVSLYWYRQALGQGPEFLTYFNYEAQQDKSGLPNDRFSAERPEGSISTLTIQRTEQRDSAMYRCASSLAQAWATEAFFGQGTRLTVV.

The V and J genes are TRBV4-2 and TRBJ1-2; maybe TRBD1 (6 bases). Trimming pared 6 bases from V and 4 bases from J, leaving 15 bases between. CDR1 LGHNA and CDR2 YNFKEQ come from the germline V gene. This CDR3 has 14 amino acids. The DNA of the CDR3 is TGTGCCAGCAGTTTAGTGGGGGCCCGCTATGGCTACACCTTC. It encodes CASSLVGARYGYTF.

This clone was seen a handful of times. This chain uses TRBV4-1 with TRBJ2-7, with 9 bases fitting TRBD2. The CDR3 covers 18 residues. J gave up 4 bases and V 1 base, and 14 bases lay outside the gene matches. Germline assignment: CDR1 MGHRA and CDR2 YSYEKL. The CDR3 DNA follows: TGCGCCAGCAGCCAAGGTCCCCAGATTGGCGGGAGGGCTTACGAGCAGTACTTC. Amino acid sequence: CASSQGPQIGGRAYEQYF.

CDR3 coding DNA: TGTGCCAGCAGCTCGGCGGGTAGCACAGATACGCAGTATTTT. This codes for CASSSAGSTDTQYF. J is TRBJ2-3 and V is TRBV7-8; perhaps TRBD2 as D (5 bases). The CDR3 extends over 14 amino acids. Germline V lookup: CDR1 SGHVS, CDR2 FQNEAQ. With 4 bases removed from V and 0 bases from J, the gap between germline ends came to 8 bases.

V is TRBV4-1 and J is TRBJ1-2, with a weak D call TRBD1 (5 bases). This CDR3 is built from 16 residues. Trimming cost V 0 bases and J 4 bases, with 15 bases left between them. Germline assignment: CDR1 MGHRA and CDR2 YSYEKL. The CDR3: CASSQDLPRVSYGYTF. The CDR3 DNA sequence: TGCGCCAGCAGCCAAGATCTCCCCAGGGTTAGCTATGGCTACACCTTC.

The chain is built from TRBV27 and TRBJ1-1, with no clear D. The CDR3 runs to 13 residues. In germline, CDR1 is MNHEY, CDR2 SMNVEV (reference sequence). Trimming stripped 3 bases from V and 6 bases from J, with 11 bases between. CDR3 region: CASSFGRWAEAFF. CDR3 nucleotides: TGTGCCAGCAGTTTTGGCAGGTGGGCTGAAGCTTTCTTT.

The chain couples TRBV4-1 to TRBJ2-7, with D possibly being TRBD1 (6 bases). V shed 5 bases and J shed 6 bases, with 14 bases lying between them. The CDR3 is made up of 13 amino acids. Germline V gives CDR1 MGHRA, CDR2 YSYEKL. CDR3 in amino acids: CASSKQGPGEQYF. In DNA form, the CDR3 reads TGCGCCAGCAGCAAACAGGGACCAGGCGAGCAGTACTTC.

The J gene is TRBJ1-5, the V gene TRBV29-1; 8 positions agree with TRBD1. This CDR3 has 17 amino acids. Germline trimming cut 4 bases from V and 2 bases from J; bases unmatched to any gene: 13. Germline V gene lookup returns CDR1 SQVTM and CDR2 ANQGSEA. CDR3 region: CSVAYTTGGSGNQPQHF. The CDR3 region has the DNA TGCAGCGTTGCATACACCACAGGGGGTTCGGGCAATCAGCCCCAGCATTTT.

This clone was recorded once. The rearrangement uses TRBV7-9 and TRBJ1-5; TRBD1 is a possible D gene (6 bases). Per the germline V gene, CDR1 is SEHNR and CDR2 is FQNEAQ (reference sequence). This CDR3 spans 12 amino acids. Trimming left V 3 bases short and J 10 bases short, with 10 bases between. The CDR3 spells CASSFEQGPQHF. CDR3 in DNA: TGTGCCAGCAGCTTCGAACAGGGACCCCAGCATTTT.

The chain uses TRBV29-1 and TRBJ2-5; 8 bases agree with TRBD2. Germline V gives CDR1 SQVTM, CDR2 ANQGSEA. This CDR3 has 16 amino acids. After removal of 3 bases from V and 2 bases from J, the junction contained 11 bases not matched to a gene. As DNA, the CDR3 is TGCAGCGTTGACCCGCGAGGCCCTAGCGGGCAAGAGACCCAGTACTTC. It specifies CSVDPRGPSGQETQYF.

The J gene is TRBJ2-7, the V gene TRBV29-1, with 8 bases matching TRBD1. This CDR3 contains 13 residues. Germline assignment: CDR1 SQVTM and CDR2 ANQGSEA. The J segment lost 2 bases and the V segment lost 6 bases, leaving 6 bases of the junction unmatched. The CDR3 spells CSVVGQDPYEQYF. The CDR3, as DNA: TGCAGCGTCGTGGGACAGGATCCCTACGAGCAGTACTTC.

This chain uses TRBV7-9 with TRBJ1-1; possibly TRBD1 for D (5 bases). The CDR3 covers 14 residues. Trimming took 5 bases from V and 5 from J, leaving 15 bases between them. CDR1 and CDR2 (germline): SEHNR, FQNEAQ (reference sequence). CDR3 region: CASSTRDSGTEAFF. The CDR3 DNA reads as TGTGCCAGCAGCACACGGGACTCGGGAACTGAAGCTTTCTTT.

This clone was detected a few times. The same CDR3 arises from other DNA sequences in this sample as well. CDR3 in amino acids: CASSPSGNQPQHF. CDR3 in DNA: TGTGCCAGCTCACCGTCCGGGAATCAGCCCCAGCATTTT. This chain joins TRBV18 and TRBJ1-5; D not resolved. The V gene lost 3 bases and the J gene lost 4 bases, with 7 bases spanning the gap. This CDR3 is 13 amino acids long. Germline CDR1 and CDR2: KGHSH and LQKENI.

The chain combines TRBV6-5 with TRBJ1-2; 9 bases line up with TRBD1. CDR1 MNHEY and CDR2 SVGAGI come from the germline V gene. The CDR3 length is 13 residues. J was trimmed by 8 bases and V by 4 bases; bases with no gene match: 5. In DNA, the CDR3 is TGTGCCAGCAGTTCCTCCGGGACAGGGGGCTACACCTTC. This translates into CASSSSGTGGYTF.

The V call is TRBV4-3, the J call TRBJ2-7; 10 bases are shared with TRBD1. Unmatched junction bases numbered 3, after V lost 3 bases and J lost 1 base. Per germline, CDR1 LGHNA and CDR2 YSLEER. The length of the CDR3 is 15 residues. The CDR3 DNA is TGCGCCAGCAGCCACCGGGACAGGGGTTCCTACGAGCAGTACTTC. Its protein is CASSHRDRGSYEQYF.

Notes on this clone: The CDR3 ends on some other residue instead of the conserved phenylalanine or tryptophan, so this is likely a read error. The chain has TRBV6-1 and TRBJ1-6; TRBD1 might be the D (6 bases). V was trimmed by 3 bases and J by 7 bases, leaving 16 bases between them. The germline CDR1 and CDR2 sequences are MNHNS and SASEGT. CDR3 length: 16 amino acids. CDR3: CASSDRDTINNSPLHS. The CDR3 bases are TGTGCCAGCAGTGACAGGGACACTATTAACAATTCACCCCTCCACTCT.

The chain has TRBV7-9 and TRBJ2-1; 9 positions agree with TRBD2. The ends lost 5 bases at V and 0 bases at J; junction bases unmatched: 5. CDR1 is SEHNR and CDR2 is FQNEAQ in the germline V gene (reference sequence). The CDR3 length is 16 residues. CDR3 nucleotides: TGTGCCAGCAGCCAAAGCGGGAGGAACTCCTACAATGAGCAGTTCTTC. Translated, it gives CASSQSGRNSYNEQFF.

The V call is TRBV5-6, the J call TRBJ1-5; D unclear. Trimming stripped 2 bases from V and 3 bases from J, with 3 bases between. The germline V gene has CDR1 SGHDT and CDR2 YYEEEE. This CDR3 spans 12 amino acids. The CDR3 is CASSFINQPQHF. In DNA form, the CDR3 reads TGTGCCAGCAGCTTTATCAATCAGCCCCAGCATTTT.

This clone was counted a single time. The genes are TRBV4-3 and TRBJ2-7, with D unresolved. Germline lookup yields CDR1 LGHNA and CDR2 YSLEER. CDR3 length equals 13 residues. V was clipped by 0 bases and J by 4 bases, with 7 bases between them. The CDR3 region has the DNA TGCGCCAGCAGCCAAGATCTGCGATACGAGCAGTACTTC. It yields the protein CASSQDLRYEQYF.

Only a few counts were recorded for this clone. The genes are TRBV5-1 and TRBJ2-1, with 9 bases that match TRBD2. V trimming: 1 base; J trimming: 5 bases; junction bases outside the gene matches: 4. The CDR3 spans 15 residues. The germline gives CDR1 SGHRS, CDR2 YFSETQ. The CDR3 nucleotides read TGCGCCAGCAGCTTGATGCGGGGGGGTCACAATGAGCAGTTCTTC. Translated, it gives CASSLMRGGHNEQFF.

The chain has TRBV18 and TRBJ1-1; tentatively, D is TRBD1 (6 bases). V was pared by 1 base and J by 2 bases, with 8 bases between. The CDR3 spans 14 residues. Germline CDR1 is KGHSH and CDR2 is LQKENI. The CDR3, as DNA: TGTGCCAGCTCACCACAGACAGGTAACACTGAAGCTTTCTTT. Translated, it gives CASSPQTGNTEAFF.

V is TRBV6-5 and J is TRBJ2-3, with no clear D. CDR1 MNHEY and CDR2 SVGAGI come from the germline V gene. The CDR3 runs to 14 residues. V was cut by 6 bases and J by 2 bases, with 12 bases left in between. CDR3 coding DNA: TGTGCCAGCAGCCGACTCAGCTTCACAGATACGCAGTATTTT. This translates into CASSRLSFTDTQYF.

V is TRBV4-2 and J is TRBJ2-7; the match to TRBD1 covers 7 bases. V shed 5 bases, J shed 5 bases, and the junction held 9 bases outside the gene matches. The CDR3 has 14 residues. Germline lookup yields CDR1 LGHNA and CDR2 YNFKEQ. The CDR3 DNA follows: TGTGCCAGCAGCTTAAATAAGGGGGCCGACGAGCAGTACTTC. This encodes CASSLNKGADEQYF.

This rearrangement joins TRBV10-3 to TRBJ2-3, with TRBD1 matching 9 bases. This CDR3 contains 13 residues. V lost 10 bases to trimming and J lost 0 bases; unmatched junction nucleotides: 2. Germline V gene sequence: CDR1 ENHRY, CDR2 SYGVKD. The CDR3: CATGQGSTDTQYF. For the CDR3, the DNA is TGTGCCACCGGACAGGGGAGCACAGATACGCAGTATTTT.

The gene calls are TRBV5-8 and TRBJ1-2; 7 nucleotides align to TRBD1. Germline V gene lookup returns CDR1 SGHTS and CDR2 YDEGEE. The CDR3 consists of 16 residues. Trimming at V came to 0 bases and at J to 2 bases, leaving 7 bases not matched to a gene. In DNA form, the CDR3 reads TGTGCCAGCAGCTTGGGTATGGGACAGAGCAACTATGGCTACACCTTC. Encoded protein: CASSLGMGQSNYGYTF.